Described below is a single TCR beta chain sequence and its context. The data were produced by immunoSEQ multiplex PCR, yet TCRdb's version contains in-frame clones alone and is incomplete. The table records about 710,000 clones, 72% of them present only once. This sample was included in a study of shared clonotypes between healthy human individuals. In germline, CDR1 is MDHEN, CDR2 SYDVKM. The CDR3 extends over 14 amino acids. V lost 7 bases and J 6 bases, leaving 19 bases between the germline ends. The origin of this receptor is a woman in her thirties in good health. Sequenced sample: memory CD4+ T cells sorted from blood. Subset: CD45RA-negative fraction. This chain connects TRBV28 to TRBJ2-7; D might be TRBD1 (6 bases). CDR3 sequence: CASTSQTGFREQYF. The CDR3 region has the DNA TGTGCCAGCACCTCACAAACAGGGTTCCGCGAGCAGTACTTC.